This T cell receptor beta chain came from a study of blood T cell repertoires in COVID-19. V gave up 5 bases and J gave up 8 bases; unmatched junction bases: 3. The germline V gene encodes CDR1 SEHNR and CDR2 FQNEAQ (reference sequence). The CDR3 is 14 residues long. The protocol was immunoSEQ multiplex PCR, while the TCRdb copy is restricted to in-frame clones and leaves out a portion. The sample holds under 500,000 clones, approximately 90% seen once. What was sequenced was peripheral blood. The TCR originated in a young woman with acute or convalescent COVID-19. The chain employs TRBV7-9 and TRBJ1-6; 10 bases fit TRBD1. The CDR3 DNA follows: TGTGCCAGCAGCACCGGACAGGGGGATTCACCCCTCCACTTT. Protein: CASSTGQGDSPLHF.